These T cell receptor beta chains were read from a single sample in a study of T-cell reconstitution after alpha-beta-depleted transplantation in children. TCRdb reprocessed the PCR reads via MiXCR and lists one record per CDR3 protein. This table has hundreds of thousands of distinct CDR3 sequences, around 16% appearing once. The specimen was PBMCs, mostly from graft donor cells, collected 360 days after TCRalphabeta/CD19-depleted stem cell transplant. These receptors were collected from a male patient aged 2 to 10 who had a stem cell transplant for acute lymphoblastic leukemia, so the T cells may come from the graft donor. CDR3s include the opening cysteine and the closing phenylalanine or tryptophan. Rows may omit the clone size; those that give it use once, few, many or a size class.

CDR3: CSVVRDSTNEQFF; size: NA; V: TRBV29-1; J: TRBJ2-1
CDR3: CSEGQNYGYTF; size: NA; V: TRBV29-1; J: TRBJ1-2
CDR3: CASSLGGVSTDTQYF; size: many; V: TRBV7-2; J: TRBJ2-3
CDR3: CSVGGDLEQYF; size: many; V: TRBV29-1; J: TRBJ2-3
CDR3: CASNSKWLSYGYTF; size: NA; V: TRBV28; J: TRBJ1-2
CDR3: CASSLMPVAGEKTQYF; size: NA; V: TRBV7-9; J: TRBJ2-3
CDR3: CASSFGDIRNEKLFF; size: few; V: TRBV7-9; J: TRBJ1-4
CDR3: CATSCRDREGNTQYF; size: NA; V: TRBV10-1; J: TRBJ2-3
CDR3: CANGASGDTGELFF; size: NA; V: TRBV2; J: TRBJ2-2
CDR3: CSVVTGRETGELFF; size: few; V: TRBV29-1; J: TRBJ2-2
CDR3: CASILDSIATYGYTF; size: few; V: TRBV6-5; J: TRBJ1-2
CDR3: CASSFGRVDGYTF; size: few; V: TRBV7-8; J: TRBJ1-2
CDR3: CASSLRQTPNTEAFF; size: NA; V: TRBV5-1; J: TRBJ1-1
CDR3: CASSHRQGAGNSPLHF; size: few; V: TRBV4-2; J: TRBJ1-6
CDR3: CASSYSPSREGGQFF; size: NA; V: TRBV6-5; J: TRBJ2-1
CDR3: CSALSPGGETQYF; size: NA; V: TRBV20-1; J: TRBJ2-5
CDR3: CASSYSISQPQHF; size: NA; V: TRBV6-5; J: TRBJ1-5
CDR3: CASSSQAGGTGELFF; size: few; V: TRBV4-1; J: TRBJ2-2
CDR3: CASSVAGTRPPTQYF; size: many; V: TRBV9; J: TRBJ2-3
CDR3: CASSQEGREGGYTF; size: few; V: TRBV4-2; J: TRBJ1-2
CDR3: CASSITGTGMGGELFF; size: few; V: TRBV19; J: TRBJ2-2
CDR3: CASSPQLDAPPGMQYF; size: NA; V: TRBV18; J: TRBJ2-3
CDR3: CASSTHARTSGSKGHEQYF; size: NA; V: TRBV7-8; J: TRBJ2-7
CDR3: CASSSLAGVDEQYF; size: many; V: TRBV7-6; J: TRBJ2-7
CDR3: CASSPRLAGGRQETQYF; size: few; V: TRBV27; J: TRBJ2-5
CDR3: CASSWLANTGELFF; size: NA; V: TRBV6-2/TRBV6-3; J: TRBJ2-2
CDR3: CASSSYRQTGAVYEQYF; size: NA; V: TRBV28; J: TRBJ2-7
CDR3: CASRPGSYEQYF; size: NA; V: TRBV6-2/TRBV6-3; J: TRBJ2-7
CDR3: CSASDLRGRGSDTQYF; size: NA; V: TRBV20-1; J: TRBJ2-3
CDR3: CASSPRLQAMNTEAFF; size: NA; V: TRBV18; J: TRBJ1-1
CDR3: CASSTRREWNEQYF; size: NA; V: TRBV27; J: TRBJ2-7
CDR3: CASSGPTGQTNTEAFF; size: many; V: TRBV25-1; J: TRBJ1-1